The 8 T cell receptor beta chains below were found in one sample sequenced in a study of PD-L1 blockade in urothelial cancer. TCRdb keeps only in-frame clones here, not all; method: immunoSEQ multiplex PCR. The sample holds 45,000 to 50,000 clones, around 86% seen once. This sample's time point: pretreatment peripheral blood. The specimen was PBMCs, collected around atezolizumab (anti-PD-L1) treatment. The receptors stem from a man aged 50 or older with urothelial cancer.

There are a few counts of this clone. This chain connects TRBV18 to TRBJ1-6; weak D call: TRBD1 (6 bases). The CDR3 length is 13 residues. Germline lookup yields CDR1 KGHSH and CDR2 LQKENI. V was trimmed by 5 bases and J by 8 bases, leaving 10 bases between them. CDR3 in amino acids: CASSANRDSPLHF. CDR3 nucleotides: TGTGCCAGCTCAGCGAACAGGGATTCACCCCTCCACTTT.

The chain carries TRBV4-1 and TRBJ2-7; D gene unclear. The CDR3 consists of 13 residues. V dropped 3 bases and J dropped 2 bases, with 8 bases sitting between them. CDR1 is MGHRA, CDR2 YSYEKL, per germline. The CDR3 DNA reads as TGCGCCAGCAGCCAGGGCACTCCCTACGAGCAGTACTTC. This codes for CASSQGTPYEQYF.

This rearrangement joins TRBV7-8 to TRBJ2-7, with no clear D. There are 15 residues in the CDR3. From germline, CDR1 is SGHVS and CDR2 FQNEAQ. V was trimmed by 5 bases and J by 2 bases, leaving 16 bases between them. Here the CDR3 reads CASSPPARPPYEQYV. DNA of the CDR3: TGTGCCAGCAGCCCTCCTGCCAGGCCCCCCTACGAGCAGTACGTC.

The chain links TRBV7-9 to TRBJ2-7; 16 nucleotides match TRBD2. The CDR3 length is 16 residues. CDR1 and CDR2 from the germline V gene are SEHNR and FQNEAQ (reference sequence). V lost 7 bases and J lost 2; bases outside the gene matches: 5. CDR3 sequence reads: CASNKGTSGRAYEQYF. The CDR3 nucleotides are TGTGCCAGCAACAAAGGGACTAGCGGGAGGGCCTACGAGCAGTACTTC.

The CDR3 coding sequence is TGTGCCAGCAGCAAAGCGGGGGGGGCCAGAAACACCATATATTTT. This codes for CASSKAGGARNTIYF. The chain has TRBV21-1 and TRBJ1-3. TRBV21-1 is noted as a pseudogene. This CDR3 is built from 15 residues.

This rearrangement joins TRBV13 to TRBJ1-5; perhaps TRBD1 as D (5 bases). V was shortened by 5 bases and J by 0 bases, with 11 bases between the two germline ends. Looked up from germline, CDR1 is PRHDT and CDR2 is FYEKMQ (reference sequence). The CDR3 has 15 amino acids. The CDR3 region is CASSHSQDSNQPQHF. The DNA for the CDR3 is TGTGCCAGCAGCCACTCACAGGATAGCAATCAGCCCCAGCATTTT.

A word on this clone: Sequence at one end of the junction differs from germline and may be a read error. The CDR3, as DNA: TGTGCTAGCAGCTACACAGGGACCTCCCAAGAGACCCAGTACTTC. It translates to CASSYTGTSQETQYF. The chain carries TRBV7-7 and TRBJ2-5; a possible D gene is TRBD1 (6 bases). This CDR3 is 15 amino acids long. Germline CDR1 reads SSHAT; CDR2 reads FNYEAQ (reference sequence).

The V and J genes are TRBV9 and TRBJ2-3; 11 nucleotides line up with TRBD2. This CDR3 region has 15 residues. Germline V gene data show CDR1 as SGDLS and CDR2 as YYNGEE. The junction had 12 bases not matched to a gene; V was cut back by 7 bases and J by 8 bases. The DNA for the CDR3 is TGTGCCAGCGCTCCAGGACTAGCGGGCCTGGGTACGCAGTATTTT. Translating it yields CASAPGLAGLGTQYF.